Listed below are T cell receptor beta chains from one sample, sequenced in a study of metastatic and nonmetastatic thyroid tumors. TCRdb re-processed the PCR reads through MiXCR. The sample has 35,000 to 50,000 clones; about 12% are singletons. The sample taken for sequencing was blood. The receptor set was obtained from a male donor with papillary thyroid cancer or a benign thyroid nodule (not recorded which). Some clones in this sample may be carry-over from other donors' samples. CDR3s include the opening cysteine and the closing phenylalanine or tryptophan. The D gene is left open where the match is weak. Some rows have no size entry. The others give once, few or many, or a class for an expanded clone.

TRBD1	TRBV6-1	many	TRBJ1-1	CASSRTGANTEAFF	TGTGCCAGCAGCCGAACAGGGGCGAACACTGAAGCTTTCTTT
TRBD2	TRBV28	few	TRBJ2-3	CASNGLAGGPVFLTDTQYF	TGTGCCAGCAACGGACTAGCGGGAGGGCCCGTCTTCCTCACAGATACGCAGTATTTC
-	TRBV27	many	TRBJ2-1	CATNAYMGNEQFF	TGTGCCACCAACGCTTATATGGGGAATGAGCAGTTCTTC
TRBD1	TRBV30	many	TRBJ2-7	CAWSVHNRGREQYF	TGTGCCTGGAGTGTACACAACAGGGGGCGCGAGCAGTACTTC
TRBD1	TRBV18	few	TRBJ1-1	CASSPGQGRPNTEAFF	TGTGCCAGCTCACCAGGACAGGGGCGACCGAACACTGAAGCTTTCTTT
TRBD2	TRBV7-9	many	TRBJ2-7	CASSFGLEPEQYF	TGTGCCAGCAGCTTCGGACTAGAACCCGAGCAGTACTTC
TRBD2	TRBV6-1	-	TRBJ2-7	CASSEGTSGSYEQYF	TGTGCCAGCAGTGAAGGGACTAGCGGCAGCTACGAGCAGTACTTC
-	TRBV6-1	-	TRBJ2-3	CASVGGDTQYF	TGTGCCAGCGTCGGGGGTGATACGCAGTATTTT
-	TRBV4-1	few	TRBJ1-4	CASSQLRGEKLFF	TGCGCCAGCAGCCAGCTTCGGGGGGAAAAACTGTTTTTT
TRBD1	TRBV6-2/TRBV6-3	large	TRBJ2-2	CASSKTGENTGELFF	TGTGCCAGCAGTAAAACAGGGGAAAACACCGGGGAGCTGTTTTTT
TRBD1	TRBV20-1	many	TRBJ1-4	CSANPGTANEKLFF	TGCAGTGCCAACCCCGGGACAGCTAATGAAAAACTGTTTTTT
-	TRBV19	many	TRBJ1-5	CASNLQGNQPQHF	TGTGCCAGTAATTTGCAGGGAAATCAGCCCCAGCATTTT
-	TRBV7-2	-	TRBJ1-2	CASSPLYRDGYTF	TGTGCCAGCAGCCCACTGTACAGGGATGGCTACACCTTC
TRBD1	TRBV28	medium-sized	TRBJ1-2	CASTKTGGGYGYTF	TGTGCCAGCACTAAGACAGGGGGAGGGTATGGCTACACCTTC
TRBD2	TRBV20-1	many	TRBJ2-1	CSAPFIAGEFLGEQFF	TGCAGTGCGCCATTTATAGCGGGAGAATTTTTGGGTGAGCAGTTCTTC
-	TRBV28	many	TRBJ1-2	CASSLGQNYGYTF	TGTGCCAGCAGTTTGGGTCAGAACTATGGCTACACCTTC
-	TRBV4-3	-	TRBJ2-7	CASSQDPGVYEQYF	TGCGCCAGCAGCCAAGATCCAGGGGTCTACGAGCAGTACTTC
TRBD2	TRBV6-5	many	TRBJ2-6	CASSYSGGTFSSGANVLTF	TGTGCCAGCAGTTACTCGGGGGGGACTTTTAGCTCTGGGGCCAACGTCCTGACTTTC
TRBD1	TRBV13	many	TRBJ2-7	CASSLRGWGQSSYEQYF	TGTGCCAGCAGCTTACGAGGGTGGGGACAGAGCTCCTACGAGCAGTACTTC
TRBD2	TRBV12-3/TRBV12-4	many	TRBJ2-3	CASSLAGDLADTQYF	TGTGCCAGCAGCTTAGCGGGAGATCTTGCAGATACGCAGTATTTT
-	TRBV4-2	many	TRBJ1-2	CASRTGGLNYGYTF	TGTGCCAGCAGAACGGGAGGGCTCAACTATGGCTACACCTTC
-	TRBV12-3/TRBV12-4	many	TRBJ2-7	CASSTGSVAYEQYF	TGTGCCAGCAGTACAGGGTCAGTCGCCTACGAGCAGTACTTC